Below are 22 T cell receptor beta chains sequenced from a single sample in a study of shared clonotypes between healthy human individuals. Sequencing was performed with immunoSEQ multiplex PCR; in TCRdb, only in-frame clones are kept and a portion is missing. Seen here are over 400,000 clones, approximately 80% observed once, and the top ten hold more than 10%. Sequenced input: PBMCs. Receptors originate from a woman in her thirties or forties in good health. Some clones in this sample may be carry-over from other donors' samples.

DNA for the CDR3: TGTGCCATTCTACAGGGTAGGATGACTGAAGCTTTCTTT. Its translation: CAILQGRMTEAFF. The chain links TRBV10-3 to TRBJ1-1, with a weak D call TRBD1 (6 bases). CDR3 length: 13 amino acids. Trimming left V 9 bases short and J 5 bases short, with 16 bases between. The germline V gene has CDR1 ENHRY and CDR2 SYGVKD.

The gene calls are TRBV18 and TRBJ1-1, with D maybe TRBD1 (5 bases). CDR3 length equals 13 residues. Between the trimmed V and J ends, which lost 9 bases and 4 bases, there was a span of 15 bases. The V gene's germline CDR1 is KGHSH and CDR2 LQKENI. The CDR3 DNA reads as TGTGCCAGATCCAGGGTAGACGGCACTGAAGCTTTCTTT. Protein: CARSRVDGTEAFF.

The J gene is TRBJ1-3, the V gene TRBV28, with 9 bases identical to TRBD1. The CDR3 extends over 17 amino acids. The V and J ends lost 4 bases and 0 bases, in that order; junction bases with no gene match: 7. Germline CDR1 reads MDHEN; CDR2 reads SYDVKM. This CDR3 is CASSSPGQGGSGNTIYF. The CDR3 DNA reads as TGTGCCAGCAGTTCCCCGGGACAGGGAGGCTCTGGAAACACCATATATTTT. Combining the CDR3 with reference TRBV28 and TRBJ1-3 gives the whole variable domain DVKVTQSSRYLVKRTGEKVFLECVQDMDHENMFWYRQDPGLGLRLIYFSYDVKMKEKGDIPEGYSVSREKKERFSLILESASTNQTSMYLCASSSPGQGGSGNTIYFGEGSWLTVV.

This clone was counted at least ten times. CDR3 sequence reads: CAISDMEASVTGELFF. The CDR3 DNA sequence: TGTGCCATCAGTGATATGGAGGCTAGCGTCACCGGGGAGCTGTTTTTT. This chain links TRBV10-3 with TRBJ2-2; possibly TRBD2 for D (6 bases). V lost 3 bases, J lost 4 bases, and 15 bases lay in between. CDR1 is ENHRY, CDR2 SYGVKD, per germline. The CDR3 is made up of 16 amino acids.

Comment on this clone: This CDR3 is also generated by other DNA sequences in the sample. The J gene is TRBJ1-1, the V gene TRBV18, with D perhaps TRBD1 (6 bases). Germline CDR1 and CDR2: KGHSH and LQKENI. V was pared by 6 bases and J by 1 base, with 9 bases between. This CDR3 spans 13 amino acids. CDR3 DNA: TGTGCCAGCTCGCGGGACAAGAACACTGAAGCTTTCTTT. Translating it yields CASSRDKNTEAFF.

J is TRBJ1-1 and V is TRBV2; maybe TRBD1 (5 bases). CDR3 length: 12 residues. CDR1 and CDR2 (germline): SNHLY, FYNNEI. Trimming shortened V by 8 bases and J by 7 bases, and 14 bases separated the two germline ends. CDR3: CASGPGAGEAFF. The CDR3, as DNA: TGTGCCAGCGGCCCCGGGGCCGGTGAAGCTTTCTTT.

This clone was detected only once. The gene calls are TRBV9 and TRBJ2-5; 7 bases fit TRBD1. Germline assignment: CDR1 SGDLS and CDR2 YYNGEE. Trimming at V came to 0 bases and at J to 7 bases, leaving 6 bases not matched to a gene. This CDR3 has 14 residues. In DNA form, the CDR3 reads TGTGCCAGCAGCGTAGAAGGGGGCGCAGGGACCCAGTACTTC. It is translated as CASSVEGGAGTQYF. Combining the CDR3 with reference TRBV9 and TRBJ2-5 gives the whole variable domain DSGVTQTPKHLITATGQRVTLRCSPRSGDLSVYWYQQSLDQGLQFLIQYYNGEERAKGNILERFSAQQFPDLHSELNLSSLELGDSALYFCASSVEGGAGTQYFGPGTRLLVL.

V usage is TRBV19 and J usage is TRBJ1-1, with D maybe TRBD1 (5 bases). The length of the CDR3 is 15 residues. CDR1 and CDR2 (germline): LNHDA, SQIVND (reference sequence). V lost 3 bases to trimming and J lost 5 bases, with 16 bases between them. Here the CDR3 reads CASSIPTGGETEAFF. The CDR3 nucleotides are TGTGCCAGTAGTATCCCAACCGGGGGGGAGACTGAAGCTTTCTTT.

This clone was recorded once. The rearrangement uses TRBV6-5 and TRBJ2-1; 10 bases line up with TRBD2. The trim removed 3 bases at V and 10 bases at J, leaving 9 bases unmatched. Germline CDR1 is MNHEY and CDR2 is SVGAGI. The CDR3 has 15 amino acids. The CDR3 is CASSYSSGRGGEQFF. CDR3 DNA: TGTGCCAGCAGTTATTCTAGCGGGAGAGGTGGCGAGCAGTTCTTC.

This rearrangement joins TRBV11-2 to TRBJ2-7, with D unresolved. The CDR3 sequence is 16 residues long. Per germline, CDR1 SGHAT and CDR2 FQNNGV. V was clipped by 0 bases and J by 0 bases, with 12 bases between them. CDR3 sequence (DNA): TGTGCCAGCAGCTTAGAGGTGGGTCTAAGCTCCTACGAGCAGTACTTC. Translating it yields CASSLEVGLSSYEQYF.

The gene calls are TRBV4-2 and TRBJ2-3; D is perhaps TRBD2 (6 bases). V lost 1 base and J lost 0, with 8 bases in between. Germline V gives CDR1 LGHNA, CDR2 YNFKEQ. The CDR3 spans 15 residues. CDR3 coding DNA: TGTGCCAGCAGCCAAGGTAGCGGTAGCACAGATACGCAGTATTTT. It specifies CASSQGSGSTDTQYF.

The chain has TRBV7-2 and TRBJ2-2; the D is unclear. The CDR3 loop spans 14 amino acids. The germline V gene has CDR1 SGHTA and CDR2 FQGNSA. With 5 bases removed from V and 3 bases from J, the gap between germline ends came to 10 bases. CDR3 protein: CASSLDRYTGELFF. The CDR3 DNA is TGTGCCAGCAGCCTCGACCGATACACCGGGGAGCTGTTTTTT.

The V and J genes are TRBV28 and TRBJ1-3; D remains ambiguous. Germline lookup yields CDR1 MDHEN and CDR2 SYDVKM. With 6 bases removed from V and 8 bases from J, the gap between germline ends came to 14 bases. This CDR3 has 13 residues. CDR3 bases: TGTGCCAGCAGAACCAGTGCGAGAGACACCATATATTTT. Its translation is CASRTSARDTIYF. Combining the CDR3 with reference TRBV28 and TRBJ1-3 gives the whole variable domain DVKVTQSSRYLVKRTGEKVFLECVQDMDHENMFWYRQDPGLGLRLIYFSYDVKMKEKGDIPEGYSVSREKKERFSLILESASTNQTSMYLCASRTSARDTIYFGEGSWLTVV.

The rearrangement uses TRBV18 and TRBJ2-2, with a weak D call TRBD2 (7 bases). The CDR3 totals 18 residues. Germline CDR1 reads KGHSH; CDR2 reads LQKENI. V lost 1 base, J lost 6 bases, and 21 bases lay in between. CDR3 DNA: TGTGCCAGCTCACCACGGACAGACCCGACTAGCATGGCCGGGGAGCTGTTTTTT. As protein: CASSPRTDPTSMAGELFF.

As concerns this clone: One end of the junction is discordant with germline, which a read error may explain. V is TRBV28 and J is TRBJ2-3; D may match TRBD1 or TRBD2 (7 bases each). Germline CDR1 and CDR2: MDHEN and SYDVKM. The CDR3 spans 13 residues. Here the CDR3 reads CASIRGGEDTLYF. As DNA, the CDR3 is TGTGCCAGCATCAGGGGGGGAGAGGATACGCTGTATTTT. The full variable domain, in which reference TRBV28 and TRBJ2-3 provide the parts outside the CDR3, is DVKVTQSSRYLVKRTGEKVFLECVQDMDHENMFWYRQDPGLGLRLIYFSYDVKMKEKGDIPEGYSVSREKKERFSLILESASTNQTSMYLCASIRGGEDTLYFGPGTRLTVL.

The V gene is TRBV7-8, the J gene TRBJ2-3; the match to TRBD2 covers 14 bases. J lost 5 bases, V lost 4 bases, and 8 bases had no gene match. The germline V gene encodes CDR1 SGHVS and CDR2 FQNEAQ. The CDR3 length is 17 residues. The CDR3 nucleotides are TGTGCCAGCAGCTCCCGACGGACTAGCGGGAGGAGAGATACGCAGTATTTT. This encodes CASSSRRTSGRRDTQYF.

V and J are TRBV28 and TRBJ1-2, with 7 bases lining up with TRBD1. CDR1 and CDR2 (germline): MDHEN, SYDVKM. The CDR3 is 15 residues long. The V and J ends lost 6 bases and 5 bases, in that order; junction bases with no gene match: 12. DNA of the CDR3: TGTGCCAGCAGACCCCTTACCGGGACAGATTATGGCTACACCTTC. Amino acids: CASRPLTGTDYGYTF.

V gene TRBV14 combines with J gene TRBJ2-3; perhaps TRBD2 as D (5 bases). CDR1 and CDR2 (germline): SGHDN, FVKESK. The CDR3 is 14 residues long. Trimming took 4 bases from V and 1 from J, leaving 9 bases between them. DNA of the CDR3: TGTGCCAGCAGCCCCCACGGGGGCACAGATACGCAGTATTTT. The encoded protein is CASSPHGGTDTQYF.

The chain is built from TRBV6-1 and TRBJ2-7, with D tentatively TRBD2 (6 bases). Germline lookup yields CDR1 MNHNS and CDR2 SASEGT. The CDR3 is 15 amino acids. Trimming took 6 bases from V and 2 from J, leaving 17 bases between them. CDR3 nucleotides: TGTGCCAGCAGAACACCCTTCGCGGGACCCTACGAGCAGTACTTC. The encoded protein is CASRTPFAGPYEQYF.

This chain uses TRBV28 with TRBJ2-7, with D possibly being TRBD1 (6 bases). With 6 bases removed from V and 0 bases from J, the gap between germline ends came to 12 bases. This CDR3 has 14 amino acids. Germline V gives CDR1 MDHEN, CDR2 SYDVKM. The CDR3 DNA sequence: TGTGCCAGCAGAAAGGACAGACGCTCCTACGAGCAGTACTTC. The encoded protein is CASRKDRRSYEQYF.

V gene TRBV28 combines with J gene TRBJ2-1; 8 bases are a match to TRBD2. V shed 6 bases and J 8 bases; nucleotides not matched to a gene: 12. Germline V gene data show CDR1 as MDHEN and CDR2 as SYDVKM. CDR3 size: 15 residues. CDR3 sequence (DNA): TGTGCCAGCAGCTCTGAGCGGGAGAATCGAGATGAGCAGTTCTTC. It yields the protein CASSSERENRDEQFF.

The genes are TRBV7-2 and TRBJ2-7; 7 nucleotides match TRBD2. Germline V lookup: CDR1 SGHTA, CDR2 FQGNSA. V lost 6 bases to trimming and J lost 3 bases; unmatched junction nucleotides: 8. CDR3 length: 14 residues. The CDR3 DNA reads TGTGCCAGCAGGGGGGGAGGGAGCGACTACGAGCAGTACTTC. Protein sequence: CASRGGGSDYEQYF.